This TCR beta chain was retrieved from a study of cytomegalovirus exposure and HLA in healthy donors. Notes on the study in general: Earlier results showed most TCR beta V segments being productive about 87% or about 30% of the time. TCR beta chains associated with HLA were, in a later analysis, more clonally expanded than equally common others. Diagnosis of cytomegalovirus status made by the classifier reportedly showed high specificity and sensitivity. The study dropped some indistinguishable V segments, TRBV6-2 and TRBV6-3 among them.

As concerns this clone: Its antigen remains unknown.

Researchers ran the PCR with 60 Vbeta and 13 Jbeta primers. The repertoire was sequenced with immunoSEQ multiplex PCR; TCRdb's copy has only in-frame clones and lacks some. The data contain about 130,000 clones, 70% to 80% of them seen just once; the ten biggest clones take up about 7%. CDR1 and CDR2 from the germline V gene are SEHNR and FQNEAQ (reference sequence). Trimming took 6 bases from V and 0 from J, leaving 14 bases between them. The CDR3 covers 15 residues. This clonotype was sampled from a man between 40 and 49 years old in good health and CMV-seropositive. The rearrangement joins TRBV7-9 to TRBJ1-2, with unresolved D. The sample taken for sequencing was PBMCs. In DNA form, the CDR3 reads TGTGCCAGCAGTATCCTCCGGGGAGCTAACTATGGCTACACCTTC. Amino acid sequence: CASSILRGANYGYTF.